This T cell receptor (beta chain) came from a study of blood T cell repertoires in COVID-19. Using immunoSEQ multiplex PCR, the repertoire was profiled, and TCRdb retains in-frame clones only, with some absent. Among fewer than 350,000 clones listed, about 89% were seen once. The germline V gene has CDR1 SGHRS and CDR2 YFSETQ. The CDR3 extends over 18 amino acids. The V and J ends lost 4 bases and 5 bases, in that order; junction bases with no gene match: 16. The receptor comes from a man in his sixties who had recovered from COVID-19. V and J are TRBV5-1 and TRBJ2-1; 9 bases line up with TRBD2. What was sequenced was PBMCs or T cells enriched from blood (not recorded which). Here the CDR3 reads CASSPPGGRALKNNEQFF. The CDR3 nucleotides are TGCGCCAGCAGCCCCCCCGGCGGGAGGGCCCTCAAGAACAATGAGCAGTTCTTC.